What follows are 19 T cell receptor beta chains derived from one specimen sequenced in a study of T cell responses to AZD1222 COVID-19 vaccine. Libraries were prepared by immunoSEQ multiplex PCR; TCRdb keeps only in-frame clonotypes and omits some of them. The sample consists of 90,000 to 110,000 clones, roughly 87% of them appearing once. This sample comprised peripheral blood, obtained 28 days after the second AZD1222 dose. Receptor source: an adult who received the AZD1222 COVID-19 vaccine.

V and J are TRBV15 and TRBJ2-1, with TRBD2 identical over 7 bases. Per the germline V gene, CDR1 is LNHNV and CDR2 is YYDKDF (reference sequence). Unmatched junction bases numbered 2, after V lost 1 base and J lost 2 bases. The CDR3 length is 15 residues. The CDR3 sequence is CATSRGLAAYNEQFF. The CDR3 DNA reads TGTGCCACCAGCAGAGGTCTAGCGGCCTACAATGAGCAGTTCTTC.

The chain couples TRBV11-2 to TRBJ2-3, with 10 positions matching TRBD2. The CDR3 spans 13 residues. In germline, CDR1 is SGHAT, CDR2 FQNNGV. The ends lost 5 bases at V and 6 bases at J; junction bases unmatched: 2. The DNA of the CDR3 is TGTGCCAGCAGCACTAGCGGGGTTGATACGCAGTATTTT. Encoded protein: CASSTSGVDTQYF.

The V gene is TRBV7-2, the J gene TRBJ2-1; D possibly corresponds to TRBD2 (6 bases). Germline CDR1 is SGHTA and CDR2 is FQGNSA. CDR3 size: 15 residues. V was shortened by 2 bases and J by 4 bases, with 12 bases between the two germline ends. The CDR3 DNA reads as TGTGCCAGCAGCTTATCGAGCGGGTCATACAATGAGCAGTTCTTC. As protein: CASSLSSGSYNEQFF.

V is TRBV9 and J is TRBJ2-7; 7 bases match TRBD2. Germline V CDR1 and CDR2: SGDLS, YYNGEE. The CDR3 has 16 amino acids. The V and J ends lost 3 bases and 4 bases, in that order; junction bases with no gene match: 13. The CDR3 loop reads CASSETVSGTIYEQYF. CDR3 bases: TGTGCCAGCAGCGAAACGGTGAGCGGGACGATATACGAGCAGTACTTC.

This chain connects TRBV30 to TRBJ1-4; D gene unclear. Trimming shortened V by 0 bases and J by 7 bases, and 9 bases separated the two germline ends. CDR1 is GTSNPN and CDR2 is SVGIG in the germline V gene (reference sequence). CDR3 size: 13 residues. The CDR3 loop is CAWSVSDTEKLFF. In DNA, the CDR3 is TGTGCCTGGAGTGTAAGTGACACTGAAAAACTGTTTTTT.

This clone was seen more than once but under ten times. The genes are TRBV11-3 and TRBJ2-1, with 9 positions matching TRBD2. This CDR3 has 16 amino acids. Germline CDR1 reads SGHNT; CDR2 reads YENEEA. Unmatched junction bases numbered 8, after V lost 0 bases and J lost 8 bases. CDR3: CASSLDGREGQDEQFF. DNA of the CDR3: TGTGCCAGCAGCTTAGATGGGCGGGAGGGCCAAGATGAGCAGTTCTTC. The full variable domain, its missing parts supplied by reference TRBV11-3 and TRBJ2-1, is EAGVVQSPRYKIIEKKQPVAFWCNPISGHNTLYWYLQNLGQGPELLIRYENEEAVDDSQLPKDRFSAERLKGVDSTLKIQPAELGDSAVYLCASSLDGREGQDEQFFGPGTRLTVL.

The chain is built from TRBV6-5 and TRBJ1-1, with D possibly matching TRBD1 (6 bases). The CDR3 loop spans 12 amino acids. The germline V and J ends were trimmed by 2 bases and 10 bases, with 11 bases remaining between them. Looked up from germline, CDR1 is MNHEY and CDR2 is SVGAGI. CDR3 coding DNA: TGTGCCAGCAGTTACCCAGGGGAGGCAGCTTTCTTT. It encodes CASSYPGEAAFF.

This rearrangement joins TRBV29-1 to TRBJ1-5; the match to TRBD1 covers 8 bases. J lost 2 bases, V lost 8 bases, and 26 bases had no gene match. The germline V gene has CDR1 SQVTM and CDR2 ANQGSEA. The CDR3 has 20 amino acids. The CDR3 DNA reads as TGCAGCTCTAAAAGGGGAACTGGGACAGGCGGCCTTTCGGGCAATCAGCCCCAGCATTTT. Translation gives CSSKRGTGTGGLSGNQPQHF.

The CDR3 loop reads CASRFGLAQGPRGDSYNEQFF. The CDR3 DNA is TGTGCCAGCCGCTTCGGTCTGGCTCAGGGCCCAAGGGGGGATTCCTACAATGAGCAGTTCTTC. This chain uses TRBV6-6 with TRBJ2-1, with D perhaps matching TRBD1 or TRBD2 (6 bases each). The length of the CDR3 is 21 residues. Trimming cost V 8 bases and J 1 base, with 33 bases left between them. The germline V gene has CDR1 MNHNY and CDR2 SVGAGI (reference sequence).

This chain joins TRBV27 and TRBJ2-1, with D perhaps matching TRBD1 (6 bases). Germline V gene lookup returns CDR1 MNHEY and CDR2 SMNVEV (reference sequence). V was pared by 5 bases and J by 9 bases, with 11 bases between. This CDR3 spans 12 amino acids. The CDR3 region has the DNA TGTGCCAGCAGTCCAGGGGTGGTTGAGCAGTTCTTC. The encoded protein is CASSPGVVEQFF.

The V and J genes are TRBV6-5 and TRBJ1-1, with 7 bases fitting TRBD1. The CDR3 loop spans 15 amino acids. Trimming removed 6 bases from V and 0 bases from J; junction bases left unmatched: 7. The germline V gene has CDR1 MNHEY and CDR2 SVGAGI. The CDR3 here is CASRGSGQMNTEAFF. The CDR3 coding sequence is TGTGCCAGCAGAGGTTCGGGACAGATGAACACTGAAGCTTTCTTT.

The CDR3 spells CASSYQGSGEKLFF. The DNA for the CDR3 is TGTGCCAGCAGCTACCAGGGGTCAGGAGAAAAACTGTTTTTT. The chain links TRBV9 to TRBJ1-4, with D possibly being TRBD1 (6 bases). Germline V gene sequence: CDR1 SGDLS, CDR2 YYNGEE. V lost 4 bases and J 8 bases, leaving 15 bases between the germline ends. The CDR3 length is 14 residues.

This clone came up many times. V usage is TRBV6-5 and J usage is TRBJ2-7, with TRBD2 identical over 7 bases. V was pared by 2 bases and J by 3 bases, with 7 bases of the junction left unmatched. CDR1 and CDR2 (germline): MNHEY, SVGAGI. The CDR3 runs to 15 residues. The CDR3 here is CASSYGLAENYEQYF. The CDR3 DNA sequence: TGTGCCAGCAGTTACGGCCTAGCGGAGAACTACGAGCAGTACTTC.

This CDR3 reads CATSPASGAYEQYF. As DNA, the CDR3 is TGTGCCACCAGCCCCGCTAGCGGGGCCTACGAGCAGTACTTC. The chain carries TRBV15 and TRBJ2-7; 9 bases are a match to TRBD2. V was pared by 5 bases and J by 2 bases, with 4 bases of the junction left unmatched. Germline V gene sequence: CDR1 LNHNV, CDR2 YYDKDF (reference sequence). This CDR3 comprises 14 residues.

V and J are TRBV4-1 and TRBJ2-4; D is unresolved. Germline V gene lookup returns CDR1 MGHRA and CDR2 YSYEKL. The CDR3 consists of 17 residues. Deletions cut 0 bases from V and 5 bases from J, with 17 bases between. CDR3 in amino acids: CASSQDPPTQLENIQYF. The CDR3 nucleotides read TGCGCCAGCAGCCAAGATCCCCCGACTCAATTAGAAAACATTCAGTACTTC.

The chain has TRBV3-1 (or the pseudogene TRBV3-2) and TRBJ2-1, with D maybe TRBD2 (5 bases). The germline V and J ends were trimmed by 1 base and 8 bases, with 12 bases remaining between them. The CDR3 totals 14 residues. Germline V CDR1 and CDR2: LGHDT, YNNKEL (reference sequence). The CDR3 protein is CASSQVGGKHEQFF. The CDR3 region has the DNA TGTGCCAGCAGCCAAGTAGGAGGAAAGCATGAGCAGTTCTTC.

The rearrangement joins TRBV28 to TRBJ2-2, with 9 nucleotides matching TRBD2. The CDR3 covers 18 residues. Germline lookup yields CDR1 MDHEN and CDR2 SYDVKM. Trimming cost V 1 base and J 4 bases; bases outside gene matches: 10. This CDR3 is CASSLLIPPSGTTGELFF. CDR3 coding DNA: TGTGCCAGCAGTTTATTAATCCCCCCTAGCGGGACCACCGGGGAGCTGTTTTTT. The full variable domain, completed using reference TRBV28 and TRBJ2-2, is DVKVTQSSRYLVKRTGEKVFLECVQDMDHENMFWYRQDPGLGLRLIYFSYDVKMKEKGDIPEGYSVSREKKERFSLILESASTNQTSMYLCASSLLIPPSGTTGELFFGEGSRLTVL.

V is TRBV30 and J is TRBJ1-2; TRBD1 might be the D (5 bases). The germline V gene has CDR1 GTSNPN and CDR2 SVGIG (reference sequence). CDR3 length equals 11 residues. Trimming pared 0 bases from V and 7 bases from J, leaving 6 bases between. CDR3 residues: CAWSVGGGYTF. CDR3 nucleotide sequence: TGTGCCTGGAGTGTCGGGGGTGGCTACACCTTC.

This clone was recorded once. The CDR3 region has the DNA TGTGCCGGCGGACGACTTGGCTATGGCTACACCTTC. Translating it yields CAGGRLGYGYTF. V is TRBV28 and J is TRBJ1-2, with D hard to call. Germline V lookup: CDR1 MDHEN, CDR2 SYDVKM. The CDR3 totals 12 residues. With 11 bases removed from V and 4 bases from J, the gap between germline ends came to 14 bases.